In its sample, the clone carrying this T cell receptor beta chain was seen many times. Its antigen is still unknown. CDR3 size: 15 residues. J gave up 6 bases and V 6 bases, and 6 bases lay outside the gene matches. This sample was taken from a study of T cells in Graves' hyperthyroidism and ophthalmopathy. Study-wide results and caveats: Most thyroid clonotypes expanded above 0.001 were also detected in blood.

Disease duration under 2 months; hyperthyroidism patients were aged 18 to 65. The source material, RNA transcripts, was used to amplify TCR beta CDR3 regions. In the first-round RT-PCR of the TCR CDR3, the HTBI primer set was used. TCRdb called the multiplex PCR reads again in MiXCR, with one record for every CDR3 protein. Seen here are roughly 100,000 distinct CDR3 sequences, around 50% observed once, and the top ten hold about 26%. The source is a man aged 35 to 55 with Graves' hyperthyroidism. Sequencing was carried out using blood. V and J are TRBV12-3 or TRBV12-4 and TRBJ1-5, with 12 bases lining up with TRBD1. The CDR3, as DNA: TGTGCCAGCAGGCCCGGGACAGGGGGCGTTCAGCCCCAGCATTTT. Translated, it gives CASRPGTGGVQPQHF.